Shown below are 32 T cell receptor beta chains from a single sample sequenced in a study of cytomegalovirus exposure and HLA in healthy donors. PCR amplification relied on 60 Vbeta primers (plus 13 Jbeta primers). This table comes from immunoSEQ multiplex PCR, and its TCRdb copy is limited to in-frame clones, with some not included. The sample yields around 99,000 clones, around four fifths seen once. Sample: PBMCs. These receptor sequences come from a woman aged 50 to 60 in good health and CMV-seropositive.

The rearrangement uses TRBV7-9 and TRBJ2-7; tentatively, D is TRBD1 (5 bases). This CDR3 is built from 14 residues. Trimming pared 6 bases from V and 0 bases from J, leaving 12 bases between. Germline V CDR1 and CDR2: SEHNR, FQNEAQ (reference sequence). The CDR3: CASSLLTASYEQYF. The CDR3 nucleotides are TGTGCCAGCAGTCTATTGACAGCCTCCTACGAGCAGTACTTC.

The chain links TRBV10-3 to TRBJ1-5; D may be TRBD1 (5 bases). Trimming cost V 3 bases and J 5 bases, with 14 bases left between them. The CDR3 runs to 15 residues. Germline lookup yields CDR1 ENHRY and CDR2 SYGVKD. CDR3 in DNA: TGTGCCATCAGTGACGAATGGGGCGGGGATCAGCCCCAGCATTTT. It encodes CAISDEWGGDQPQHF.

The chain couples TRBV4-3 to TRBJ1-1; the D gene is possibly TRBD1 (6 bases). Germline V gene data show CDR1 as LGHNA and CDR2 as YSLEER. The ends were cut back, 1 base at V and 4 bases at J, with 10 bases in the middle. The CDR3 contains 14 residues. The CDR3 spells CASSQAGGSTEAFF. The CDR3 region has the DNA TGCGCCAGCAGCCAAGCGGGGGGCTCCACTGAAGCTTTCTTT.

The chain couples TRBV19 to TRBJ2-3; D not certain. This CDR3 is built from 13 residues. Germline lookup yields CDR1 LNHDA and CDR2 SQIVND (reference sequence). V lost 3 bases and J 4 bases, leaving 8 bases between the germline ends. The CDR3 is CASSIRLPDTQYF. The CDR3 coding sequence is TGTGCCAGTAGTATCAGGCTCCCAGATACGCAGTATTTT.

The chain employs TRBV5-1 and TRBJ2-1, with 15 bases matching TRBD2. V shed 4 bases and J 0 bases; nucleotides not matched to a gene: 5. CDR3 length equals 18 residues. Germline CDR1 and CDR2: SGHRS and YFSETQ. The chain's CDR3 is CASSPGLAGGSSYNEQFF. Here the CDR3 DNA reads TGCGCCAGCAGCCCCGGACTAGCGGGGGGGAGCTCCTACAATGAGCAGTTCTTC.

This clone was seen more than once but under ten times. This chain joins TRBV27 and TRBJ1-1; TRBD1 is a possible D gene (5 bases). V shed 5 bases and J shed 0 bases, with 10 bases lying between them. CDR1 is MNHEY and CDR2 is SMNVEV in the germline V gene (reference sequence). The CDR3 length is 14 residues. CDR3 region: CASSPRTLNTEAFF. The CDR3 nucleotides read TGTGCCAGCAGTCCCCGGACACTGAACACTGAAGCTTTCTTT.

This clone has just a few counts. The chain links TRBV5-1 to TRBJ2-1; 9 positions match TRBD1. J was trimmed by 4 bases and V by 0 bases; bases with no gene match: 2. Germline CDR1 is SGHRS and CDR2 is YFSETQ. The CDR3 sequence is 15 residues long. The DNA for the CDR3 is TGCGCCAGCAGCTTGGACAGGGGGCTTTACAATGAGCAGTTCTTC. Its protein is CASSLDRGLYNEQFF. The full variable domain, with the rest looked up from reference TRBV5-1 and TRBJ2-1, is KAGVTQTPRYLIKTRGQQVTLSCSPISGHRSVSWYQQTPGQGLQFLFEYFSETQRNKGNFPGRFSGRQFSNSRSEMNVSTLELGDSALYLCASSLDRGLYNEQFFGPGTRLTVL.

A remark on this clone: The junction departs from germline at one end; a sequencing error may be responsible. The rearrangement links TRBV7-9 to TRBJ2-1; possible D gene TRBD2, 6 bases. Germline CDR1 SEHNR, CDR2 FQNEAQ (reference sequence). The CDR3 sequence is 14 residues long. The CDR3 DNA reads as TGTTCCAGCAGCTTAGGGGCGACTAGTAGTGAGCAGTTCTTC. Its translation: CSSSLGATSSEQFF.

This chain joins TRBV5-1 and TRBJ2-3; 9 bases are shared with TRBD2. The trim removed 3 bases at V and 0 bases at J, leaving 8 bases unmatched. CDR1 and CDR2 from the germline V gene are SGHRS and YFSETQ. This CDR3 comprises 17 residues. CDR3 sequence: CASSSGKTSGSTDTQYF. The CDR3 coding sequence is TGCGCCAGCAGCTCCGGCAAGACTAGCGGTAGCACAGATACGCAGTATTTT.

The V and J genes are TRBV2 and TRBJ2-5; 7 positions agree with TRBD1. After removal of 5 bases from V and 3 bases from J, the junction contained 9 bases not matched to a gene. CDR1 is SNHLY and CDR2 is FYNNEI in the germline V gene. The CDR3 is 15 amino acids. This CDR3 reads CASSILGQKEETQYF. Written as DNA, the CDR3 is TGTGCCAGCAGTATCTTGGGACAGAAGGAAGAGACCCAGTACTTC.

The J gene is TRBJ2-1, the V gene TRBV2; TRBD2 aligns across 7 bases. The CDR3 sequence is 12 residues long. With V trimmed by 8 bases and J by 10 bases, 8 bases remained unmatched. Per the germline V gene, CDR1 is SNHLY and CDR2 is FYNNEI. The DNA of the CDR3 is TGTGCCAGCGGGAGGGGTTCGGGGGAGCAGTTCTTC. Translation: CASGRGSGEQFF.

The chain joins TRBV7-9 to TRBJ2-5; D may be TRBD1 (6 bases). Germline assignment: CDR1 SEHNR and CDR2 FQNEAQ (reference sequence). Trimming cost V 6 bases and J 5 bases, with 10 bases left between them. This CDR3 comprises 12 residues. The CDR3 DNA reads TGTGCCAGCAGTTCAGGGGTGGAGACCCAGTACTTC. It specifies CASSSGVETQYF.

This rearrangement joins TRBV5-6 to TRBJ2-5, with D possibly being TRBD2 (6 bases). With the DNA end fitting TRBJ2-7 better, the J assignment may be wrong. CDR1 and CDR2 from the germline V gene are SGHDT and YYEEEE. This CDR3 region has 11 residues. The CDR3 loop reads CASSWRDEQYF. The CDR3 DNA reads TGTGCCAGCAGCTGGAGGGACGAGCAGTACTTC.

This chain links TRBV6-1 with TRBJ2-2; 8 bases line up with TRBD2. The CDR3 is 14 amino acids. After removal of 6 bases from V and 1 base from J, the junction contained 1 base not matched to a gene. Germline lookup yields CDR1 MNHNS and CDR2 SASEGT. CDR3 region: CASSGTRNTGELFF. DNA of the CDR3: TGTGCCAGCAGCGGGACTAGGAACACCGGGGAGCTGTTTTTT.

The chain employs TRBV10-2 and TRBJ2-5, with 7 bases that match TRBD2. The germline V gene has CDR1 WSHSY and CDR2 SAAADI. Trimming took 4 bases from V and 4 from J; bases not matched to a gene: 0. The CDR3 contains 12 residues. This chain's CDR3 is CASSAGGETQYF. CDR3 nucleotide sequence: TGCGCCAGCAGTGCGGGAGGAGAGACCCAGTACTTC.

Concerning this clone: In the same sample, other DNA sequences code for this CDR3. J is TRBJ2-3 and V is TRBV5-1; unclear D gene. Germline V lookup: CDR1 SGHRS, CDR2 YFSETQ. Trimming stripped 5 bases from V and 6 bases from J, with 19 bases between. The CDR3 covers 15 residues. The CDR3 region is CASRFAAYSTDTQYF. The CDR3 DNA is TGCGCCAGCAGGTTCGCCGCCTATTCCACGGATACGCAGTATTTT.

The genes are TRBV9 and TRBJ2-2, with 7 bases lining up with TRBD1. CDR1 is SGDLS and CDR2 is YYNGEE in the germline V gene. This CDR3 has 15 residues. V dropped 4 bases and J dropped 6; count of bases not matched to a gene: 9. This CDR3 is CASSRGQNRAGELFF. For the CDR3, the DNA is TGTGCCAGCAGCCGGGGACAGAATAGGGCCGGGGAGCTGTTTTTT.

This clone was detected once. This chain links TRBV19 with TRBJ1-1; 7 bases fit TRBD1. CDR1 LNHDA and CDR2 SQIVND come from the germline V gene (reference sequence). This CDR3 comprises 16 residues. Losses at the gene ends were 5 bases for V and 4 bases for J; bases not matched to a gene: 13. The CDR3 reads CASSFLQGTLVTEAFF. The CDR3 nucleotides read TGTGCCAGTAGTTTCCTACAGGGGACCCTGGTCACTGAAGCTTTCTTT.

In its sample, this clone was seen a few times. CDR3: CASSFDRGSYEQYF. CDR3 coding DNA: TGTGCCAGCAGTTTCGACAGGGGCTCCTACGAGCAGTACTTC. The chain joins TRBV7-3 to TRBJ2-7; 8 bases agree with TRBD1. Germline V lookup: CDR1 SGHTA, CDR2 FQGTGA. The junction had 4 bases not matched to a gene; V was cut back by 6 bases and J by 0 bases. CDR3 length: 14 amino acids.

V gene TRBV6-6 combines with J gene TRBJ1-4, with D tentatively TRBD1 (6 bases). V lost 4 bases to trimming and J lost 6 bases, with 9 bases between them. Germline CDR1 and CDR2: MNHNY and SVGAGI (reference sequence). The CDR3 spans 13 residues. The CDR3 region is CASSSYRDEKLFF. In DNA, the CDR3 is TGTGCCAGCAGTTCTTACAGGGATGAAAAACTGTTTTTT.

V usage is TRBV15 and J usage is TRBJ1-1, with D uncertain. The CDR3 contains 14 residues. CDR1 and CDR2 (germline): LNHNV, YYDKDF (reference sequence). Trimming left V 0 bases short and J 7 bases short, with 12 bases between. The CDR3 protein is CATSRDGDWDEAFF. The CDR3 DNA sequence: TGTGCCACCAGCAGAGACGGGGATTGGGATGAAGCTTTCTTT.

The chain links TRBV19 to TRBJ2-5, with 7 bases matching TRBD1. CDR1 and CDR2 from the germline V gene are LNHDA and SQIVND (reference sequence). Trimming took 1 base from V and 1 from J; bases not matched to a gene: 9. This CDR3 has 17 amino acids. The CDR3 reads CASSIGAPGQVQETQYF. DNA for the CDR3: TGTGCCAGTAGTATAGGGGCCCCTGGACAGGTCCAAGAGACCCAGTACTTC.

V and J are TRBV5-4 and TRBJ2-1, with TRBD1 matching 7 bases. CDR3 size: 17 residues. From germline, CDR1 is SGHNT and CDR2 YYREEE (reference sequence). Losses at the gene ends were 0 bases for V and 3 bases for J; bases not matched to a gene: 9. CDR3 nucleotide sequence: TGTGCCAGCAGCTTGGGGGGCCGGGACAGCAGCTACAATGAGCAGTTCTTC. This translates into CASSLGGRDSSYNEQFF.

This clone was seen a handful of times. This sequence joins TRBV27 and TRBJ2-7; D perhaps matches TRBD1 (6 bases). The germline V gene has CDR1 MNHEY and CDR2 SMNVEV (reference sequence). V lost 4 bases and J lost 4, with 26 bases in between. CDR3 size: 18 residues. The CDR3 spells CASSSTGTPWIGRYEQYF. CDR3 DNA: TGTGCCAGCAGTTCGACCGGGACACCCTGGATCGGACGTTACGAGCAGTACTTC.

The genes are TRBV2 and TRBJ2-3; 8 bases agree with TRBD2. The V segment lost 7 bases and the J segment 0 bases; nucleotides outside the gene matches: 9. From germline, CDR1 is SNHLY and CDR2 FYNNEI. The CDR3 sequence is 16 residues long. The CDR3 sequence is CASTLLTSVSTDTQYF. CDR3 DNA: TGTGCCAGCACCCTTTTGACTAGCGTAAGCACAGATACGCAGTATTTT.

This chain uses TRBV4-3 with TRBJ2-3; 9 nucleotides line up with TRBD2. Germline CDR1 is LGHNA and CDR2 is YSLEER. The length of the CDR3 is 19 residues. V shed 0 bases and J 0 bases; nucleotides not matched to a gene: 10. The chain's CDR3 is CASSQDGAGGKSSTDTQYF. The CDR3 nucleotides are TGCGCCAGCAGCCAAGATGGGGCGGGGGGGAAATCTAGCACAGATACGCAGTATTTT.

This clone was seen a few times. The rearrangement links TRBV4-3 to TRBJ2-7, with D unclear. There are 15 residues in the CDR3. Germline lookup yields CDR1 LGHNA and CDR2 YSLEER. V was pared by 0 bases and J by 3 bases, with 12 bases between. CDR3 sequence (DNA): TGCGCCAGCAGCCAAGATCGAGGTGCCTTCTACGAGCAGTACTTC. Its translation: CASSQDRGAFYEQYF.

The V call is TRBV25-1, the J call TRBJ1-4, with D perhaps TRBD1 (6 bases). V shed 5 bases and J shed 11 bases, with 15 bases lying between them. This CDR3 is built from 13 residues. The germline gives CDR1 MGHDK, CDR2 SYGVNS. DNA for the CDR3: TGTGCCAGCAGTTCAACGGACAGCCTTAAACTGTTTTTT. Amino acid sequence: CASSSTDSLKLFF.

The rearrangement joins TRBV7-8 to TRBJ2-6, with a tentative D call TRBD1 (5 bases). Trimming removed 5 bases at V and 0 bases at J, with 11 bases between. The CDR3 spans 16 residues. CDR1 is SGHVS and CDR2 is FQNEAQ in the germline V gene. CDR3 coding DNA: TGTGCCAGCAGCCTTAGGGGTTCCTCTGGGGCCAACGTCCTGACTTTC. Protein: CASSLRGSSGANVLTF.

The chain is built from TRBV7-3 and TRBJ1-5; D gene unclear. CDR3 size: 17 residues. The V end was cut by 6 bases, the J end by 4 bases, with 22 bases between. Germline CDR1 reads SGHTA; CDR2 reads FQGTGA. This chain's CDR3 is CASRNPGRAALNQPQHF. In DNA, the CDR3 is TGTGCCAGCAGAAACCCGGGGAGGGCGGCCCTTAATCAGCCCCAGCATTTT.

This chain uses TRBV7-2 with TRBJ2-1, with TRBD2 matching 7 bases. Germline V lookup: CDR1 SGHTA, CDR2 FQGNSA. J was trimmed by 0 bases and V by 7 bases; bases with no gene match: 9. The CDR3 contains 16 residues. This CDR3 reads CASKTTGGSSYNEQFF. CDR3 DNA: TGTGCCAGCAAGACTACCGGCGGGAGCTCCTACAATGAGCAGTTCTTC.

About this clone itself: The sample carries other DNA sequences with the same CDR3. The V and J genes are TRBV12-5 and TRBJ2-5, with TRBD2 matching 8 bases. V trimming: 5 bases; J trimming: 2 bases; junction bases outside the gene matches: 19. CDR1 and CDR2 (germline): LGHNT, FRNRAP. The CDR3 has 19 amino acids. CDR3 sequence (DNA): TGTGCTAGTGGTATCCCCCAGAGACTAGCGCTTCACTTACAAGAGACCCAGTACTTC. Protein: CASGIPQRLALHLQETQYF. The full variable domain, rest sourced from reference TRBV12-5 and TRBJ2-5, is DARVTQTPRHKVTEMGQEVTMRCQPILGHNTVFWYRQTMMQGLELLAYFRNRAPLDDSGMPKDRFSAEMPDATLATLKIQPSEPRDSAVYFCASGIPQRLALHLQETQYFGPGTRLLVL.